This entry is about one T cell receptor (beta chain). This entry is derived from a study of cytomegalovirus exposure and HLA in healthy donors. From germline, CDR1 is SGHRS and CDR2 YFSETQ. J gave up 1 base and V 3 bases, and 9 bases lay outside the gene matches. The CDR3 covers 17 residues. PCR involved 60 Vbeta and 13 Jbeta primers. The table came from immunoSEQ multiplex PCR; TCRdb's copy has only in-frame clones and leaves some out. This sample yields around 92,000 clones, of which approximately 82% are seen a single time; around 3.6% belongs to the top ten. The receptor was derived from a female donor in good health and CMV-seropositive. V is TRBV5-1 and J is TRBJ2-7; 11 nucleotides line up with TRBD1. Input material: PBMCs. The CDR3 DNA sequence: TGCGCCAGCAGCTCTCGGCGGACAGGGGGCACTTCCTACGAGCAGTACTTC. Translation gives CASSSRRTGGTSYEQYF.